This paragraph covers one T cell receptor (beta chain) sequence. The antigen remains undetermined. CD4+ cell separation produced CD45RA+ naive and CD45RA-negative memory subsets. The data derive from a study of shared clonotypes between healthy human individuals. Looking at the study overall: Serving as donors were a couple of women and three men, whose ages spanned 18 to 49.

The study's findings and limits: The study drew on few donors, limiting represented genetic and exposure-history diversity.

Clones were read by immunoSEQ multiplex PCR, and TCRdb kept only the in-frame ones, dropping some. The top ten clones hold over 0.12% of a sample with millions of clones, around nine tenths of them seen once. Germline CDR1 reads SEHNR; CDR2 reads FQNEAQ (reference sequence). Trimming removed 4 bases at V and 3 bases at J, with 12 bases between. CDR3 length: 15 amino acids. The sample taken for sequencing was naive CD4+ T cells sorted from blood. Subset indicated: CD45RA+ positively selected. This clonotype was sampled from a man younger than 30 in good health. V usage is TRBV7-9 and J usage is TRBJ1-4, with D unclear. The DNA of the CDR3 is TGTGCCAGCAGCTCAAACCGGGTTTCTAATGAAAAACTGTTTTTT. Translating it yields CASSSNRVSNEKLFF.